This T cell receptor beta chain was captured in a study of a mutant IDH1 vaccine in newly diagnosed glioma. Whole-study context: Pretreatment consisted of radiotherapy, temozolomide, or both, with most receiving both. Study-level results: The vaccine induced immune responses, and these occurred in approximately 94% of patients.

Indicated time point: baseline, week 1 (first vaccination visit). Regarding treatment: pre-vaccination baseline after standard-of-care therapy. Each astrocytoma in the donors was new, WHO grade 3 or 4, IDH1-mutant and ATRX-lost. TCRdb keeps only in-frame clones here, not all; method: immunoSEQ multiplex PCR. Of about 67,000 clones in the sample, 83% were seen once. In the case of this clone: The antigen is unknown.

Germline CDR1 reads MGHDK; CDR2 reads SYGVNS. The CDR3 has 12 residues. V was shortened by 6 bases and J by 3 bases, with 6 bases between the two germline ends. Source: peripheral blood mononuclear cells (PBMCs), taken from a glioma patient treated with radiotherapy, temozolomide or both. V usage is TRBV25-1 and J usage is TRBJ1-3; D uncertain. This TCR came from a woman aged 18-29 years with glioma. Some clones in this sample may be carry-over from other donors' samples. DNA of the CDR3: TGTGCCAGCAGCCTCAGTGGAAACACCATATATTTT. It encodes CASSLSGNTIYF.